Included here is one T cell receptor beta chain sequence, with context. This sample was included in a study of STAT5B mutations in CD4+ large granular lymphocyte leukemia. The repertoire was sequenced with immunoSEQ multiplex PCR; TCRdb's copy has only in-frame clones and lacks some. The repertoire holds tens of thousands of clones, with roughly 80% as singletons. The sequenced sample consisted of CD4+ T cells from blood buffy coats. This sequence was found in a human donor in good health.

CDR3 nucleotides: TGTGCCAGTAGTATCCCCGGGGGCGGCTACGAGCAGTACTTC. Its translation is CASSIPGGGYEQYF. V and J are TRBV19 and TRBJ2-7, with D perhaps TRBD1 or TRBD2 (6 bases each). This CDR3 comprises 14 residues. Trimming cost V 3 bases and J 3 bases, with 12 bases left between them. Germline CDR1 reads LNHDA; CDR2 reads SQIVND (reference sequence).